This TCR beta chain was documented in a study of cytomegalovirus exposure and HLA in healthy donors. All donors participated as healthy donors of bone marrow. There are 14 residues in the CDR3. Trimming removed 3 bases at V and 9 bases at J, with 12 bases between. Germline V gene sequence: CDR1 MRHNA, CDR2 SNTAGT. 60 Vbeta and 13 Jbeta primers were used in PCR. Libraries were prepared by immunoSEQ multiplex PCR; TCRdb keeps only in-frame clonotypes and omits some of them. This sample's table reports about 170,000 clones. The TCR sequence derives from a young woman in good health and CMV-seropositive. This sequence joins TRBV6-4 and TRBJ1-6; a possible D gene is TRBD1 (5 bases). Sequencing input: PBMCs. As DNA, the CDR3 is TGTGCCAGCAGTGATGGGGGGAGTGGTTCACCCCTCCACTTT. Translated: CASSDGGSGSPLHF.